Below are 8 T cell receptor beta chains sequenced from a single sample in a study of shared clonotypes between healthy human individuals. The naive CD8 fraction comprised CD45RO-negative cells positively selected for CCR7 and excluded terminally differentiated effector memory CD45RA+ cells. Produced via immunoSEQ multiplex PCR; TCRdb's table is partial and in-frame only. The profile shows about 2.2 million clones, around 93% of them singletons. Sequencing was carried out using naive CD8+ T cells from PBMCs. These receptors came from a man aged 18 to 35 in good health. Some clones in this sample may be carry-over from other donors' samples.

The chain links TRBV27 to TRBJ1-1; 8 bases align to TRBD1. J was trimmed by 5 bases and V by 6 bases; bases with no gene match: 5. Looked up from germline, CDR1 is MNHEY and CDR2 is SMNVEV (reference sequence). There are 13 residues in the CDR3. The CDR3 here is CASSRGPVTEAFF. The CDR3 DNA reads as TGTGCCAGCAGCAGGGGGCCGGTGACTGAAGCTTTCTTT.

The chain carries TRBV28 and TRBJ2-7; no firm D call. Trimming took 2 bases from V and 3 from J, leaving 5 bases between them. The germline V gene encodes CDR1 MDHEN and CDR2 SYDVKM. The CDR3 sequence is 12 residues long. The CDR3 DNA sequence: TGTGCCAGCAGTTTACGGCACTACGAGCAGTACTTC. Its translation is CASSLRHYEQYF.

The chain couples TRBV7-3 to TRBJ2-7; TRBD2 might be the D (7 bases). The CDR3 is 16 amino acids. V dropped 4 bases and J dropped 3 bases, with 19 bases sitting between them. Germline-derived CDR1 and CDR2 are SGHTA and FQGTGA. The CDR3 sequence is CASSSESGGPDYEQYF. In nucleotides, the CDR3 is TGTGCCAGCAGCTCCGAATCGGGGGGCCCAGACTACGAGCAGTACTTC.

The count of this clone is one. The rearrangement uses TRBV19 and TRBJ2-7, with unresolved D. V was pared by 9 bases and J by 2 bases, with 17 bases between. The CDR3 runs 14 residues. Germline CDR1 reads LNHDA; CDR2 reads SQIVND (reference sequence). CDR3 nucleotide sequence: TGTGCCAGCAGCTACCGGGCGGCGGCCTACGAGCAGTACTTC. Translated: CASSYRAAAYEQYF.

The genes are TRBV5-6 and TRBJ2-7, with a tentative D call TRBD2 (5 bases). CDR1 SGHDT and CDR2 YYEEEE come from the germline V gene. V lost 4 bases to trimming and J lost 2 bases, with 16 bases between them. The length of the CDR3 is 15 residues. CDR3 in DNA: TGTGCCAGCAGCCCTAGAGGGCAGCTAGCCTACGAGCAGTACTTC. Translation gives CASSPRGQLAYEQYF.

The CDR3 loop reads CASSLVGAEEQYF. CDR3 DNA: TGTGCCAGCAGCTTGGTGGGGGCGGAGGAGCAGTACTTC. The gene calls are TRBV5-5 and TRBJ2-7; TRBD1 is a possible D gene (6 bases). Germline CDR1 is SGHKS and CDR2 is YYEKEE (reference sequence). The CDR3 runs to 13 residues. Trimming left V 0 bases short and J 7 bases short, with 11 bases between.

Points on this clone: Other DNA sequences in the same sample also yield this CDR3. The rearrangement uses TRBV7-9 and TRBJ2-7, with 9 positions matching TRBD1. Germline CDR1 and CDR2: SEHNR and FQNEAQ (reference sequence). The CDR3 has 15 residues. V was clipped by 4 bases and J by 1 base; unmatched bases: 5. CDR3 region: CASSSPGQGSYEQYF. The CDR3 DNA reads TGTGCCAGCAGCTCCCCGGGACAGGGTTCCTACGAGCAGTACTTC.

The rearrangement uses TRBV4-3 and TRBJ1-5; a weak D match, TRBD1 (5 bases). The ends were cut back, 0 bases at V and 0 bases at J, with 9 bases in the middle. Per germline, CDR1 LGHNA and CDR2 YSLEER. The CDR3 has 16 residues. Here the CDR3 reads CASSQDLGVSNQPQHF. CDR3 coding DNA: TGCGCCAGCAGCCAAGATTTGGGGGTTAGCAATCAGCCCCAGCATTTT.